This TCR beta chain was sequenced in a study of long-term antiretroviral therapy in people with HIV. Study background: The earliest samples predate the 2015 immediate-ART recommendation by about a decade.

The CDR3 is made up of 12 amino acids. The trim removed 4 bases at V and 11 bases at J, leaving 7 bases unmatched. From germline, CDR1 is MNHEY and CDR2 SVGAGI. In the case of this clone: Its antigen remains unknown.

Notes on the study in general: With ART, diversity went up but was still lower than in transplant donor controls. Within the repertoire, clones expanded before ART were dominant at all time points.

Investigators performed immunoSEQ version v3.0 at survey level. The data were produced by immunoSEQ multiplex PCR, yet TCRdb's version contains in-frame clones alone and is incomplete. The profile covers 7,100 or so clones, with around 80% appearing a single time and 20% to 25% taken by the ten largest. Sequenced material: unsorted PBMCs, taken 1.1 years after starting antiretroviral therapy. The origin of this receptor is a man aged 35-49 years with HIV. V usage is TRBV6-5 and J usage is TRBJ1-2, with 7 bases identical to TRBD1. The CDR3 reads CASSSMDRTYTF. Here the CDR3 DNA reads TGTGCCAGCAGTTCCATGGACAGGACTTACACCTTC.